This record looks at one TCR beta chain sequence and its context. Its specificity is unknown. The TCR library protocol was used to attach unique molecular identifiers. These identifiers were attached to individual cDNA molecules. TCRdb reprocessed the 5' RACE reads via MiXCR and lists one record per CDR3 protein. Among approximately 77,000 distinct CDR3 sequences listed, 15% to 18% were seen once. This sample stems from a study of early T cells in non-severe SARS-CoV-2 infection. Study context: Unsorted whole-blood RNA was sequenced in bulk, leaving chains unpaired. Study-wide results and limits: CD4 and private specificities were missed by VDJdb matching, which favored anti-spike CD8 responses.

This sequence originates from an adult who was a healthcare worker with PCR-confirmed SARS-CoV-2 infection or an uninfected control (not recorded which). The specimen sequenced was whole blood.

The DNA of the CDR3 is TGTGCCAGCAGTGAAGTGACCGACGGTTACGAGCAGTACTTC. Its protein is CASSEVTDGYEQYF. The chain couples TRBV6-1 to TRBJ2-7; D is undetermined. The germline V gene encodes CDR1 MNHNS and CDR2 SASEGT. The length of the CDR3 is 14 residues. The germline V and J ends were trimmed by 1 base and 4 bases, with 11 bases remaining between them.